Detailed here is one T cell receptor beta chain. Its target is not known. The germline CDR1 and CDR2 sequences are SGHVS and FNYEAQ. There are 17 residues in the CDR3. V lost 3 bases to trimming and J lost 0 bases; unmatched junction nucleotides: 7. These data are taken from a study of shared clonotypes between healthy human individuals. Study background: Contributing individuals were a couple of females and three males aged 18 to 49. Overall study results and limits: Researchers found naive subsets generally carried larger estimated richness than memory subsets.

Sequencing used immunoSEQ multiplex PCR; TCRdb keeps in-frame clones, though not all of them. The table has approximately 2.5 million clones, roughly 93% seen once. The clonotype was recovered from a man aged 18 to 30 in good health. Some clones in this sample may be carry-over from other donors' samples. Sequencing was carried out using naive CD4+ T cells from PBMCs. The subset: CD45RA+ positively selected. The chain uses TRBV7-6 and TRBJ2-1, with 8 positions matching TRBD2. DNA of the CDR3: TGTGCCAGCAGCTTGATGGGCGGGGGGAGCTCCTACAATGAGCAGTTCTTC. Its protein product is CASSLMGGGSSYNEQFF.